This T cell receptor (beta chain) was profiled in a study of graft-versus-host responses after intestinal transplantation. On the study more broadly: Transplant types were multivisceral, liver-intestinal, or isolated intestinal.

This clone was seen once. Its target is unknown. The assay was immunoSEQ multiplex PCR, and TCRdb's table has in-frame clones only and misses some. The sample includes fewer than 90,000 clones, about 94% seen only once; the top ten take over 0.15%. The origin of this receptor is a human donor who was the organ donor for an intestinal transplant. The source was unstimulated CD4+ T cells sorted from spleen or lymph node cells, collected before transplant.

The DNA of the CDR3 is TGTGCCAGCAGCTTGAGGGGTGAAGAGACCCAGTACTTC. Translating gives CASSLRGEETQYF. V usage is TRBV11-3 and J usage is TRBJ2-5; D tentatively fits TRBD1 or TRBD2 (5 bases each). The germline V gene has CDR1 SGHNT and CDR2 YENEEA. V lost 3 bases to trimming and J lost 3 bases, with 8 bases between them. The CDR3 has 13 amino acids. Full variable domain (remainder filled in from reference TRBV11-3 and TRBJ2-5): EAGVVQSPRYKIIEKKQPVAFWCNPISGHNTLYWYLQNLGQGPELLIRYENEEAVDDSQLPKDRFSAERLKGVDSTLKIQPAELGDSAVYLCASSLRGEETQYFGPGTRLLVL.